The 29 T cell receptor beta chains listed next were all sequenced from one sample in a study of blood T cell repertoires in COVID-19. Measured with immunoSEQ multiplex PCR; TCRdb has only the in-frame clones, and not every one. The sample includes about 180,000 clones, approximately 85% seen only once; the top ten take approximately 11%. Sequenced input: peripheral blood. These receptor sequences come from a human donor with active or convalescent COVID-19. The donor label of this sample is uncertain.

The rearrangement joins TRBV5-4 to TRBJ2-7; perhaps TRBD1 as D (6 bases). The V end lost 0 bases, the J end lost 2 bases, and 15 bases lay between the germline ends. The CDR3 has 16 amino acids. Germline lookup yields CDR1 SGHNT and CDR2 YYREEE (reference sequence). The chain's CDR3 is CASSLVGGDFTYEQYF. The CDR3 coding sequence is TGTGCCAGCAGCTTGGTTGGGGGCGACTTCACCTACGAGCAGTACTTC.

J is TRBJ1-3 and V is TRBV18; TRBD1 matches at 8 bases. The V and J ends lost 2 bases and 2 bases, in that order; junction bases with no gene match: 8. This CDR3 region has 17 residues. CDR1 is KGHSH and CDR2 is LQKENI in the germline V gene. DNA of the CDR3: TGTGCCAGCTCACCAATTGGACAGGGTGGTCCTGGAAACACCATATATTTT. Its translation: CASSPIGQGGPGNTIYF.

V usage is TRBV6-5 and J usage is TRBJ1-1; unclear D gene. Per the germline V gene, CDR1 is MNHEY and CDR2 is SVGAGI. V lost 6 bases and J 1 base, leaving 6 bases between the germline ends. The CDR3 spans 12 residues. CDR3 region: CASRPGNTEAFF. DNA for the CDR3: TGTGCCAGCAGGCCGGGGAACACTGAAGCTTTCTTT.

The chain links TRBV2 to TRBJ2-2; D remains unclear. Germline V CDR1 and CDR2: SNHLY, FYNNEI. The CDR3 sequence is 14 residues long. V was cut by 4 bases and J by 6 bases, with 12 bases left in between. The CDR3 bases are TGTGCCAGCAGTGTTAGACACCCGGCCGGGGAGCTGTTTTTT. Translated, it gives CASSVRHPAGELFF.

This clone is a singleton in its sample. CDR3 loop: CASSLSRGLGEKLFF. CDR3 nucleotide sequence: TGTGCCAGCAGCTTGTCAAGGGGGCTGGGTGAAAAACTGTTTTTT. The V and J genes are TRBV7-9 and TRBJ1-4; 7 bases agree with TRBD1. CDR1 and CDR2 from the germline V gene are SEHNR and FQNEAQ (reference sequence). This CDR3 is 15 amino acids long. The trim removed 3 bases at V and 7 bases at J, leaving 8 bases unmatched.

This clone was seen a single time. The chain has TRBV7-2 and TRBJ2-1, with TRBD2 matching over 10 bases. CDR3 length: 16 residues. V lost 2 bases and J lost 7; bases outside the gene matches: 8. The V gene's germline CDR1 is SGHTA and CDR2 FQGNSA. For the CDR3, the DNA is TGTGCCAGCAGCTTATCGAGCGGGGGGGCCGGAAATGAGCAGTTCTTC. It encodes CASSLSSGGAGNEQFF.

The chain is built from TRBV30 and TRBJ1-4; D is perhaps TRBD1 (5 bases). There are 13 residues in the CDR3. V was clipped by 3 bases and J by 5 bases, with 10 bases between them. Germline V CDR1 and CDR2: GTSNPN, SVGIG (reference sequence). CDR3 loop: CAWSGGINEKLFF. The DNA of the CDR3 is TGTGCCTGGAGCGGGGGAATAAATGAAAAACTGTTTTTT.

This clone was counted between two and nine times. The chain is built from TRBV7-2 and TRBJ2-5; 9 bases match TRBD1. The CDR3 is 13 residues long. J was trimmed by 4 bases and V by 4 bases; bases with no gene match: 1. Per germline, CDR1 SGHTA and CDR2 FQGNSA. This CDR3 reads CASSSDRGETQYF. In nucleotides, the CDR3 is TGTGCCAGCAGCTCGGACAGGGGAGAGACCCAGTACTTC.

The gene calls are TRBV30 and TRBJ2-5, with D unclear. The CDR3 is 16 amino acids. Germline V gene sequence: CDR1 GTSNPN, CDR2 SVGIG (reference sequence). With 0 bases removed from V and 0 bases from J, the gap between germline ends came to 14 bases. Here the CDR3 DNA reads TGTGCCTGGAGTGTCTTCTCGCTACAGTACCAAGAGACCCAGTACTTC. It translates to CAWSVFSLQYQETQYF.

The rearrangement uses TRBV6-4 and TRBJ2-3; D is unclear. The length of the CDR3 is 13 residues. V lost 5 bases and J lost 8, with 14 bases in between. Germline V gene data show CDR1 as MRHNA and CDR2 as SNTAGT. For the CDR3, the DNA is TGTGCCAGCAGTTCGGAGCCCACGGGTACGCAGTATTTT. This encodes CASSSEPTGTQYF.

This clone was picked up one time. This chain joins TRBV6-5 and TRBJ2-7, with 11 bases identical to TRBD2. Trimming at V came to 4 bases and at J to 4 bases, leaving 3 bases not matched to a gene. From germline, CDR1 is MNHEY and CDR2 SVGAGI. The CDR3 consists of 14 residues. CDR3 region: CASSFSGGAYEQYF. The CDR3 region has the DNA TGTGCCAGCAGTTTTAGCGGGGGGGCATACGAGCAGTACTTC.

The chain links TRBV5-6 to TRBJ1-6; D unclear. This CDR3 is 15 amino acids long. Germline CDR1 SGHDT, CDR2 YYEEEE. V lost 2 bases and J lost 5, with 11 bases in between. The CDR3 sequence is CASSFVTVNNSPLHF. The DNA of the CDR3 is TGTGCCAGCAGCTTTGTTACAGTGAATAATTCACCCCTCCACTTT. The full variable domain, with the rest looked up from reference TRBV5-6 and TRBJ1-6, is DAGVTQSPTHLIKTRGQQVTLRCSPKSGHDTVSWYQQALGQGPQFIFQYYEEEERQRGNFPDRFSGHQFPNYSSELNVNALLLGDSALYLCASSFVTVNNSPLHFGNGTRLTVT.

The chain employs TRBV7-5 and TRBJ1-1; TRBD1, the table's D call, lacks a check against the DNA. TRBV7-5 is a pseudogene locus. The CDR3 totals 16 residues. CDR3 residues: CVRSCWDRGVDTEAFF. In DNA, the CDR3 is TGTGTCAGAAGCTGCTGGGACAGGGGGGTGGACACTGAAGCTTTCTTT.

V is TRBV9 and J is TRBJ2-1; 9 bases map to TRBD2. The CDR3 extends over 16 amino acids. In germline, CDR1 is SGDLS, CDR2 YYNGEE. V lost 4 bases, J lost 8 bases, and 13 bases stayed unmatched. The CDR3 spells CASSPAVGGRGDEQFF. As DNA, the CDR3 is TGTGCCAGCAGCCCCGCCGTAGGCGGGAGGGGAGATGAGCAGTTCTTC.

The chain employs TRBV6-5 and TRBJ2-1; 11 positions match TRBD2. This CDR3 contains 16 residues. Trimming took 0 bases from V and 4 from J; bases not matched to a gene: 2. Germline V lookup: CDR1 MNHEY, CDR2 SVGAGI. The CDR3 sequence is CASSYSSGGEYNEQFF. Here the CDR3 DNA reads TGTGCCAGCAGTTACTCTAGCGGGGGGGAGTACAATGAGCAGTTCTTC.

The chain couples TRBV10-2 to TRBJ1-2; 8 nucleotides agree with TRBD1. Germline loops: CDR1 WSHSY, CDR2 SAAADI. The CDR3 is made up of 13 amino acids. V lost 9 bases, J lost 5 bases, and 8 bases stayed unmatched. CDR3 residues: CASTETGEYGYTF. In nucleotides, the CDR3 is TGCGCCAGTACCGAGACAGGGGAATATGGCTACACCTTC.

The chain has TRBV9 and TRBJ2-7, with D tentatively TRBD1 (6 bases). Trimming removed 0 bases at V and 4 bases at J, with 17 bases between. Germline lookup yields CDR1 SGDLS and CDR2 YYNGEE. This CDR3 contains 16 residues. CDR3 nucleotides: TGTGCCAGCAGCGTAGTGGAGACAGGTCCCTTGTACGAGCAGTACTTC. Its protein is CASSVVETGPLYEQYF.

The chain couples TRBV7-2 to TRBJ1-5; D not certain. V was clipped by 2 bases and J by 2 bases, with 10 bases between them. Germline CDR1 is SGHTA and CDR2 is FQGNSA. This CDR3 is 15 amino acids long. CDR3: CASSLLGEGNQPQHF. The CDR3 DNA follows: TGTGCCAGCAGCTTACTCGGGGAGGGCAATCAGCCCCAGCATTTT.

This clone occurred once. The chain couples TRBV5-4 to TRBJ2-1; TRBD2 is a possible D gene (7 bases). The ends were cut back, 5 bases at V and 7 bases at J, with 19 bases in the middle. CDR1 and CDR2 (germline): SGHNT, YYREEE (reference sequence). This CDR3 contains 15 residues. Here the CDR3 reads CASRQQGGGWNEQFF. As DNA, the CDR3 is TGTGCCAGCAGGCAGCAGGGAGGGGGATGGAATGAGCAGTTCTTC.

This chain joins TRBV27 and TRBJ2-3; 8 bases map to TRBD2. There are 16 residues in the CDR3. Germline V gene data show CDR1 as MNHEY and CDR2 as SMNVEV (reference sequence). The ends lost 7 bases at V and 3 bases at J; junction bases unmatched: 12. CDR3 in amino acids: CASKMVGGARTDTQYF. CDR3 in DNA: TGTGCCAGCAAGATGGTCGGGGGGGCCAGAACAGATACGCAGTATTTT.

The rearrangement uses TRBV5-4 and TRBJ2-1; 9 bases match TRBD1. Per the germline V gene, CDR1 is SGHNT and CDR2 is YYREEE (reference sequence). Trimming removed 5 bases from V and 7 bases from J; junction bases left unmatched: 13. The CDR3 covers 16 residues. The CDR3 here is CASSRYPDRGRNEQFF. In DNA, the CDR3 is TGTGCCAGCAGTCGATACCCGGACAGGGGCCGGAATGAGCAGTTCTTC.

The V gene is TRBV11-3, the J gene TRBJ2-1, with 9 bases that match TRBD2. The CDR3 consists of 17 residues. V was clipped by 5 bases and J by 0 bases; unmatched bases: 8. Germline V gene data show CDR1 as SGHNT and CDR2 as YENEEA. The CDR3 DNA follows: TGTGCCAGCAGCCCAGCTAGCGGGAAGAGCTCCTACAATGAGCAGTTCTTC. It encodes CASSPASGKSSYNEQFF.

The chain carries TRBV7-3 and TRBJ2-1; 10 bases map to TRBD2. Germline values: CDR1 SGHTA, CDR2 FQGTGA. Unmatched junction bases numbered 1, after V lost 4 bases and J lost 1 base. The CDR3 is 15 residues long. As DNA, the CDR3 is TGTGCCAGCAGCTCACTAGCGGGATCCTACAATGAGCAGTTCTTC. It is translated as CASSSLAGSYNEQFF.

The CDR3 region is CASSSHRGLIENYGYTF. The CDR3 nucleotides read TGTGCCAGCAGCTCTCACCGGGGTCTGATAGAAAACTATGGCTACACCTTC. This chain connects TRBV11-2 to TRBJ1-2; D is ambiguous. This CDR3 has 17 residues. V was shortened by 4 bases and J by 2 bases, with 20 bases between the two germline ends. Germline V gene sequence: CDR1 SGHAT, CDR2 FQNNGV.

This clone was found a few times. V usage is TRBV28 and J usage is TRBJ1-1; D remains ambiguous. The CDR3 totals 11 residues. Trimming stripped 6 bases from V and 8 bases from J, with 10 bases between. Germline loops: CDR1 MDHEN, CDR2 SYDVKM. CDR3 sequence reads: CASSQTVEAFF. CDR3 bases: TGTGCCAGCAGCCAAACAGTCGAAGCTTTCTTT.

The J gene is TRBJ2-7, the V gene TRBV11-3; TRBD2 agrees at 9 bases. The CDR3 covers 18 residues. Germline trimming cut 8 bases from V and 0 bases from J; bases unmatched to any gene: 17. Germline assignment: CDR1 SGHNT and CDR2 YENEEA. In DNA, the CDR3 is TGTGCCAGCGGTCGTGTAGCGGGAGCCACTAGTGTCTCCTACGAGCAGTACTTC. Amino acid sequence: CASGRVAGATSVSYEQYF.

V usage is TRBV28 and J usage is TRBJ2-7; possibly TRBD1 for D (6 bases). Germline CDR1 MDHEN, CDR2 SYDVKM. The CDR3 totals 13 residues. V gave up 5 bases and J gave up 3 bases, with 11 bases separating them. CDR3 in amino acids: CASSTWGHYEQYF. CDR3 in DNA: TGTGCCAGCAGTACATGGGGACACTACGAGCAGTACTTC.

This rearrangement joins TRBV4-2 to TRBJ2-3; TRBD2 aligns across 13 bases. V lost 4 bases and J lost 6; bases outside the gene matches: 25. The CDR3 spans 22 residues. Germline V lookup: CDR1 LGHNA, CDR2 YNFKEQ. The DNA for the CDR3 is TGTGCCAGCAGCCGGCCGAATTCTACTAGCGGGGGGGCCTGGGTTTCTGCTGATACGCAGTATTTT. Translated, it gives CASSRPNSTSGGAWVSADTQYF.

The chain joins TRBV5-4 to TRBJ2-4; tentatively, D is TRBD1 (6 bases). The CDR3 loop spans 14 amino acids. Trimming took off 0 bases at V and 8 bases at J, with 12 bases between the two ends. Germline CDR1 is SGHNT and CDR2 is YYREEE (reference sequence). The CDR3 is CASSLEQGMHIQYF. The CDR3 DNA reads as TGTGCCAGCAGCTTGGAACAGGGTATGCACATTCAGTACTTC.